These T cell receptor beta chains were read from a single sample in a study of PD-1 blockade in classical Hodgkin lymphoma. The method was immunoSEQ multiplex PCR; TCRdb's version includes in-frame clones alone and lacks a portion of them. The sample lists fewer than 5,500 clones; roughly nine tenths were seen once. The sequenced sample consisted of CD8+ T cells from blood. The receptors come from a human donor with classical Hodgkin lymphoma. CDR3s include the opening cysteine and the closing phenylalanine or tryptophan. The order of the fields is clone size, J gene, D gene, V gene, CDR3 length, CDR3 DNA, CDR3 protein. D genes are given only for firm matches. Clone sizes are given selectively: once, few, many, or a class where the clone is expanded.

abundance: NA
j_gene: TRBJ1-1
d_gene: NA
v_gene: TRBV30
len: 13
CDR3nt: TGTGCCTGGAGGTACCGAGGGAATACTGAAGCTTTCTTT
CDR3aa: CAWRYRGNTEAFF

abundance: few
j_gene: TRBJ2-2
d_gene: TRBD2
v_gene: TRBV6-1
len: 15
CDR3nt: TGTGCCAGCTCCGGACCCCCTAGCGGGAGTGGGGAGCTGTTTTTT
CDR3aa: CASSGPPSGSGELFF

abundance: NA
j_gene: TRBJ1-1
d_gene: NA
v_gene: TRBV19
len: 12
CDR3nt: TGTGCCAGTAGTAGGGGGAACACTGAAGCTTTCTTT
CDR3aa: CASSRGNTEAFF

abundance: NA
j_gene: TRBJ2-1
d_gene: NA
v_gene: TRBV28
len: 14
CDR3nt: TGTGCCAGCAGTTCGACACAGGCTTACAATGAGCAGTTCTTC
CDR3aa: CASSSTQAYNEQFF

abundance: NA
j_gene: TRBJ2-3
d_gene: TRBD2
v_gene: TRBV6-4
len: 16
CDR3nt: TGTGCCAGCAGTGACTCGCCTAGCGGGAGCACAGATACGCAGTATTTT
CDR3aa: CASSDSPSGSTDTQYF

abundance: NA
j_gene: TRBJ2-1
d_gene: NA
v_gene: TRBV21-1
len: 10
CDR3nt: TGTGCCAGCAGCAACAATGAGCAGTTCTTC
CDR3aa: CASSNNEQFF

abundance: NA
j_gene: TRBJ2-1
d_gene: TRBD2
v_gene: TRBV13
len: 14
CDR3nt: TGTGCCAGCAGCTTACTAGCGGGGAACAATGAGCAGTTCTTC
CDR3aa: CASSLLAGNNEQFF

abundance: NA
j_gene: TRBJ2-7
d_gene: TRBD2
v_gene: TRBV25-1
len: 14
CDR3nt: TGTGCCAGCAGCTGGACTAGCGGGAGCCACGAGCAGTACTTC
CDR3aa: CASSWTSGSHEQYF

abundance: NA
j_gene: TRBJ1-1
d_gene: TRBD1
v_gene: TRBV4-2
len: 17
CDR3nt: TGTGCCAGCAGCGTTTCGGACAGGGCATTCCCGAGCACTGAAGCTTTCTTT
CDR3aa: CASSVSDRAFPSTEAFF

abundance: NA
j_gene: TRBJ1-4
d_gene: NA
v_gene: TRBV25-1
len: 18
CDR3nt: TGTGCCAGCAGTGAATCCCCCCTCACAAGACCAACTAATGAAAAACTGTTTTTT
CDR3aa: CASSESPLTRPTNEKLFF

abundance: NA
j_gene: TRBJ1-2
d_gene: NA
v_gene: TRBV19
len: 15
CDR3nt: TGTGCCAGTAGATCCCCATGGGATGGGAATTCTGTGAGGACCTTC
CDR3aa: CASRSPWDGNSVRTF

abundance: NA
j_gene: TRBJ2-7
d_gene: NA
v_gene: TRBV19
len: 14
CDR3nt: TGTGCCAGTAGTATCGTAGCAGGGATGAACGAGCAGTACTTC
CDR3aa: CASSIVAGMNEQYF

abundance: NA
j_gene: TRBJ2-7
d_gene: NA
v_gene: TRBV7-3
len: 13
CDR3nt: TGTGCCAGCAGCCCAGACAGTTCCTACGAGCAGTACTTC
CDR3aa: CASSPDSSYEQYF

abundance: NA
j_gene: TRBJ2-1
d_gene: NA
v_gene: TRBV30
len: 11
CDR3nt: TGTGCCTGGAGTGTACGCAATGAGCAGTTCTTC
CDR3aa: CAWSVRNEQFF

abundance: NA
j_gene: TRBJ2-1
d_gene: NA
v_gene: TRBV12-5
len: 14
CDR3nt: TGTGCTAGTGGTTTGGAGTGGACCTACAATGAGCAGTTCTTC
CDR3aa: CASGLEWTYNEQFF

abundance: NA
j_gene: TRBJ1-4
d_gene: NA
v_gene: TRBV15
len: 14
CDR3nt: TGTGCCACCAGCAGAGATCTGGGACCCCATGAACTGTTTTTT
CDR3aa: CATSRDLGPHELFF

abundance: NA
j_gene: TRBJ2-4
d_gene: NA
v_gene: TRBV5-4
len: 13
CDR3nt: TGTGCCAGCAGCGAGCCGGGACTGAACATTCAGTACTTC
CDR3aa: CASSEPGLNIQYF

abundance: NA
j_gene: TRBJ2-6
d_gene: NA
v_gene: TRBV6-4
len: 16
CDR3nt: TGTGCCAGCAGTAAGGGGTCAGGCTCTGGGGCCAACGTCCTGACTTTC
CDR3aa: CASSKGSGSGANVLTF

abundance: NA
j_gene: TRBJ1-1
d_gene: TRBD1
v_gene: TRBV5-1
len: 16
CDR3nt: TGCGCCAGCAGCTTGGGGGACAGGGAGTTGGACACTGAAGCTTTCTTT
CDR3aa: CASSLGDRELDTEAFF

abundance: NA
j_gene: TRBJ2-1
d_gene: TRBD2
v_gene: TRBV5-6
len: 16
CDR3nt: TGTGCCAGCACCAATGGGGCTAGCGGGAGTCGGGGTGAGCAGTTCTTC
CDR3aa: CASTNGASGSRGEQFF

abundance: NA
j_gene: TRBJ2-5
d_gene: NA
v_gene: TRBV6-5
len: 15
CDR3nt: TGTGCCAGCAGTCTCCTCCCGGGGGCGGGAGAGACCCAGTACTTC
CDR3aa: CASSLLPGAGETQYF

abundance: NA
j_gene: TRBJ2-6
d_gene: NA
v_gene: TRBV6-4
len: 16
CDR3nt: TGTGCCAGCAGTGACTCGGACAACTCTGGGGCCAACGTCCTGACTTTC
CDR3aa: CASSDSDNSGANVLTF

abundance: few
j_gene: TRBJ1-2
d_gene: NA
v_gene: TRBV5-1
len: 12
CDR3nt: TGCGCCAGCAGCTTACCATACTATGGCTACACCTTC
CDR3aa: CASSLPYYGYTF

abundance: NA
j_gene: TRBJ2-2
d_gene: TRBD1
v_gene: TRBV27
len: 19
CDR3nt: TGTGCCAGCAGTTTATGGCGCTGGGGGGGGACAGGGGGCACCGGGGAGCTGTTTTTT
CDR3aa: CASSLWRWGGTGGTGELFF

abundance: few
j_gene: TRBJ1-1
d_gene: NA
v_gene: TRBV19
len: 12
CDR3nt: TGTGCCAGTAGTATCCCCTTGCGGGAAGCTTTCTTT
CDR3aa: CASSIPLREAFF

abundance: NA
j_gene: TRBJ1-4
d_gene: TRBD1
v_gene: TRBV27
len: 16
CDR3nt: TGTGCCAGCAGTTTAGATTGGCGCAGGGGGAATGAAAAACTGTTTTTT
CDR3aa: CASSLDWRRGNEKLFF

abundance: hyperexpanded
j_gene: TRBJ1-3
d_gene: TRBD1
v_gene: TRBV7-9
len: 16
CDR3nt: TGTGCCAGCAGCTTTGGGACAGGGGGCTCTGGAAACACCATATATTTT
CDR3aa: CASSFGTGGSGNTIYF

abundance: NA
j_gene: TRBJ1-2
d_gene: NA
v_gene: TRBV13
len: 15
CDR3nt: TGTGCCAGCAGTGAAGCGCTTGGGGGTACCTATGGCTACACCTTC
CDR3aa: CASSEALGGTYGYTF

abundance: NA
j_gene: TRBJ2-1
d_gene: TRBD2
v_gene: TRBV25-1
len: 13
CDR3nt: TGTGCCAGCAACGAAAGGCAGGGAGGGGAGCAGTTCTTC
CDR3aa: CASNERQGGEQFF

abundance: NA
j_gene: TRBJ2-3
d_gene: TRBD2
v_gene: TRBV5-5
len: 15
CDR3nt: TGTGCCAGCAGCCTACCGGCGCGGGAGTTAGATACGCAGTATTTT
CDR3aa: CASSLPARELDTQYF

abundance: NA
j_gene: TRBJ1-5
d_gene: NA
v_gene: TRBV30
len: 16
CDR3nt: TGTGCCTGGAGTGTTGGGTTTCAGGGCACTTATCAGCCCCAGCATTTT
CDR3aa: CAWSVGFQGTYQPQHF

abundance: NA
j_gene: TRBJ2-1
d_gene: NA
v_gene: TRBV6-4
len: 16
CDR3nt: TGTGCCAGCAGTGACTCTGGACAGAGCTCCTACAATGAGCAGTTCTTC
CDR3aa: CASSDSGQSSYNEQFF

abundance: NA
j_gene: TRBJ1-5
d_gene: NA
v_gene: TRBV15
len: 16
CDR3nt: TGTGCCACCAGCAGCCTCCCTGAGGGTAGCAATCAGCCCCAGCATTTT
CDR3aa: CATSSLPEGSNQPQHF

abundance: NA
j_gene: TRBJ2-6
d_gene: NA
v_gene: TRBV6-4
len: 14
CDR3nt: TGTGCCAGCAGTCGACAAAGTCGGGCCAACGTCCTGACTTTC
CDR3aa: CASSRQSRANVLTF

abundance: NA
j_gene: TRBJ1-4
d_gene: TRBD1
v_gene: TRBV7-6
len: 12
CDR3nt: TGTGCCAGCAGCTCTCAGGGGGGAAAACTGTTTTTT
CDR3aa: CASSSQGGKLFF

abundance: NA
j_gene: TRBJ2-7
d_gene: NA
v_gene: TRBV6-1
len: 14
CDR3nt: TGTGCCAGCAGTGAAACCGAGGAGCCCCTCGAGCAGTACTTC
CDR3aa: CASSETEEPLEQYF

abundance: few
j_gene: TRBJ1-5
d_gene: NA
v_gene: TRBV6-4
len: 13
CDR3nt: TGTGCCAGCAGTGTCGGGACAAATCAGCCCCAGCATTTT
CDR3aa: CASSVGTNQPQHF

abundance: NA
j_gene: TRBJ2-7
d_gene: TRBD2
v_gene: TRBV7-9
len: 16
CDR3nt: TGTGCCAGCAGCTTATCTCAGGGAGGGTATTCTACGAAGCAGTACTTC
CDR3aa: CASSLSQGGYSTKQYF

abundance: NA
j_gene: TRBJ2-2
d_gene: NA
v_gene: TRBV27
len: 16
CDR3nt: TGTGCCAGCAGTTTATTGGGACTGGCAAACACCGGGGAGCTGTTTTTT
CDR3aa: CASSLLGLANTGELFF

abundance: NA
j_gene: TRBJ2-7
d_gene: NA
v_gene: TRBV27
len: 13
CDR3nt: TGTGCCAGCAGTTTATCTGGGGGTAGCGAGCAGTACTTC
CDR3aa: CASSLSGGSEQYF

abundance: NA
j_gene: TRBJ2-1
d_gene: TRBD2
v_gene: TRBV6-4
len: 15
CDR3nt: TGTGCCAGCAGTGACGGAGCTAGCGGGATAAATGAGCAGTTCTTC
CDR3aa: CASSDGASGINEQFF

abundance: NA
j_gene: TRBJ2-1
d_gene: NA
v_gene: TRBV14
len: 15
CDR3nt: TGTGCCAGCAGCCAAGACGCGATGATTTACAATGAGCAGTTCTTC
CDR3aa: CASSQDAMIYNEQFF

abundance: NA
j_gene: TRBJ2-5
d_gene: NA
v_gene: TRBV7-9
len: 13
CDR3nt: TGTGCCACCGGAGGAGGATTTCATGAGACCCAGTACTTC
CDR3aa: CATGGGFHETQYF

abundance: NA
j_gene: TRBJ1-3
d_gene: NA
v_gene: TRBV25-1
len: 15
CDR3nt: TGTGCCAGCAGTCCCCGTCAAGTCTCTGGAAACACCATATATTTT
CDR3aa: CASSPRQVSGNTIYF

abundance: once
j_gene: TRBJ1-4
d_gene: TRBD1
v_gene: TRBV6-1
len: 15
CDR3nt: TGTGCCAGCAGTGACCCGGGACAGGGCTATGAAAAACTGTTTTTT
CDR3aa: CASSDPGQGYEKLFF

abundance: NA
j_gene: TRBJ1-2
d_gene: NA
v_gene: TRBV5-3
len: 15
CDR3nt: TGTGCCAGCAGCTTGACTTACCGCCAGGACTATGGCTACACCTTC
CDR3aa: CASSLTYRQDYGYTF

abundance: NA
j_gene: TRBJ2-1
d_gene: TRBD1
v_gene: TRBV7-2
len: 15
CDR3nt: TGTGCCAGCAGCACCTGGGACAGGGGCGACAATGAGCAGTTCTTC
CDR3aa: CASSTWDRGDNEQFF

abundance: NA
j_gene: TRBJ1-2
d_gene: NA
v_gene: TRBV25-1
len: 15
CDR3nt: TGTGCCAGCAGTGAAGCGCTTGGGGGTACCTATGGCTACACCTTC
CDR3aa: CASSEALGGTYGYTF

abundance: NA
j_gene: TRBJ2-2
d_gene: NA
v_gene: TRBV10-1
len: 16
CDR3nt: TGCGCCAGCAGTGACCGGGGGCCTGAGAACACCGGGGAGCTGTTTTTT
CDR3aa: CASSDRGPENTGELFF

abundance: NA
j_gene: TRBJ2-5
d_gene: NA
v_gene: TRBV25-1
len: 13
CDR3nt: TGTGCCAGCAGTGAACCTAGTCAAGAGACCCAGTACTTC
CDR3aa: CASSEPSQETQYF

abundance: NA
j_gene: TRBJ2-5
d_gene: NA
v_gene: TRBV27
len: 14
CDR3nt: TGTGCCAGCAGAAATTGGTGGGGGGAAGAGACCCAGTACTTC
CDR3aa: CASRNWWGEETQYF

abundance: NA
j_gene: TRBJ2-7
d_gene: NA
v_gene: TRBV7-6
len: 13
CDR3nt: TGTGCCAGCAGCTTAGAAGGGCCCGACGAGCAGTACTTC
CDR3aa: CASSLEGPDEQYF

abundance: NA
j_gene: TRBJ2-7
d_gene: TRBD2
v_gene: TRBV7-2
len: 14
CDR3nt: TGTGCCAGCAGCTTTGGCGGGAGCTCCTACGAGCAGTACTTC
CDR3aa: CASSFGGSSYEQYF

abundance: NA
j_gene: TRBJ2-1
d_gene: TRBD2
v_gene: TRBV25-1
len: 16
CDR3nt: TGTGCCAGCAGTGAATCTGGGCGGGAGGGCCGTAATGAGCAGTTCTTC
CDR3aa: CASSESGREGRNEQFF